This entry is about one TCR beta chain. Assay: immunoSEQ multiplex PCR; the TCRdb copy retains only in-frame clones and omits some. The repertoire includes about 140,000 clones, 88% of them detected once, and about 10% sits in the top ten. The CDR3 totals 14 residues. The V end was cut by 7 bases, the J end by 3 bases, with 13 bases between. Per the germline V gene, CDR1 is MNHEY and CDR2 is SVGAGI. This record comes from a study of blood T cell repertoires in COVID-19. Study details: Sample material is recorded as cDNA or gDNA derived from T cells, B-cell-depleted T cells, or PBMCs.

Sequenced: peripheral blood. The chain is built from TRBV6-5 and TRBJ2-1; tentatively, D is TRBD2 (5 bases). This sequence was found in a man between 45 and 60 years old with active or convalescent COVID-19. CDR3 protein: CASTPGLLYNEQFF. CDR3 nucleotide sequence: TGTGCCAGCACCCCCGGACTGCTCTACAATGAGCAGTTCTTC.